Following are 2 T cell receptor beta chains from one sample sequenced in a study of cytomegalovirus exposure and HLA in healthy donors (dated by TCRdb to 2016 to 2017). Library preparation was by the immunoSEQ multiplex PCR assay. For the multiplex PCR, a mixture combining 60 forward primers for TCR Vbeta segments and 13 reverse primers for TCR Jbeta segments was used. What TCRdb holds here is the immuneACCESS table cut down to in-frame rearrangements. Part of the clones is not present; checked against another copy, under half of the missing clones reflect an unresolved V gene, and the others are unexplained. In this sample the table shows around 210,000 clones, about 76% of which occur a single time. Approximately 0.39% of the sample is held by the ten biggest clonotypes. The specimen was PBMCs. The receptors were gathered from a male donor in good health and CMV-seropositive.

The rearrangement links TRBV7-9 to TRBJ2-1, with 7 positions matching TRBD2. The germline V gene encodes CDR1 SEHNR and CDR2 FQNEAQ (reference sequence). CDR3 length equals 13 residues. J was trimmed by 9 bases and V by 2 bases; bases with no gene match: 4. CDR3 in amino acids: CASSLTSDTEQFF. DNA of the CDR3: TGTGCCAGCAGCTTAACTAGCGACACTGAGCAGTTCTTC.

This clone has only a few counts. Written as DNA, the CDR3 is TGTGCCAGCAGTCCCCTTCGGTGGGAGGGGACTAGCACAGATACGCAGTATTTT. This codes for CASSPLRWEGTSTDTQYF. The rearrangement uses TRBV28 and TRBJ2-3; 7 bases map to TRBD2. Looked up from germline, CDR1 is MDHEN and CDR2 is SYDVKM. V lost 5 bases and J lost 0; bases outside the gene matches: 14. The CDR3 loop spans 18 amino acids.